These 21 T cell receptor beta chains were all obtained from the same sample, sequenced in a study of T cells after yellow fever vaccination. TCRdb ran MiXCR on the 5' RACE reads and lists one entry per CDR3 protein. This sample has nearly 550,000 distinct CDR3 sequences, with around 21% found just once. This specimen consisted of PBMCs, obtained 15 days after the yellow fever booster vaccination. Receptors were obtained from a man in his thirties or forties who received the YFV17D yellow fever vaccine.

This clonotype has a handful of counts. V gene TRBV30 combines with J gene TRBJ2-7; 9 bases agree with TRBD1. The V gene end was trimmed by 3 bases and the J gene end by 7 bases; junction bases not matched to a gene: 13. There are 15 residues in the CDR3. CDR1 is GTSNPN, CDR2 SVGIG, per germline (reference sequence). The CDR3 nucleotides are TGTGCCTGGAGGGGGCTCTGGGGACAGGGAGGGGAGCAGTACTTC. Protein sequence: CAWRGLWGQGGEQYF. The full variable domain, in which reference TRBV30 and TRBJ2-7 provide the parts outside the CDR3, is SQTIHQWPATLVQPVGSPLSLECTVEGTSNPNLYWYRQAAGRGLQLLFYSVGIGQISSEVPQNLSASRPQDRQFILSSKKLLLSDSGFYLCAWRGLWGQGGEQYFGPGTRLTVT.

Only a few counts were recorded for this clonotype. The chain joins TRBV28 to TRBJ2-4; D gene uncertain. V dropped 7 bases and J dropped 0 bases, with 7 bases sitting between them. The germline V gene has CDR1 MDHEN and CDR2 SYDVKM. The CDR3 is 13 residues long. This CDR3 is CASTTLAKNIQYF. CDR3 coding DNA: TGTGCCAGCACCACACTAGCCAAAAACATTCAGTACTTC.

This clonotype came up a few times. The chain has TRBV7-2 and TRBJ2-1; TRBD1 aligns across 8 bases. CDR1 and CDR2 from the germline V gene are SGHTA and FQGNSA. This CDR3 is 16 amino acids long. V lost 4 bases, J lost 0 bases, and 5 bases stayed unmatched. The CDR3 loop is CASSSRTGSSYNEQFF. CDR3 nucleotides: TGTGCCAGCAGCTCTAGGACAGGGAGCTCCTACAATGAGCAGTTCTTC.

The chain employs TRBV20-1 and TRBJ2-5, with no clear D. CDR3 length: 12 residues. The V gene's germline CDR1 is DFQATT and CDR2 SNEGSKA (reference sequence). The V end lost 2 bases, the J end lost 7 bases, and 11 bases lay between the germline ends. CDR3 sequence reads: CSARTHRSTQYF. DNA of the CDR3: TGCAGTGCTAGAACCCACAGATCGACCCAGTACTTC.

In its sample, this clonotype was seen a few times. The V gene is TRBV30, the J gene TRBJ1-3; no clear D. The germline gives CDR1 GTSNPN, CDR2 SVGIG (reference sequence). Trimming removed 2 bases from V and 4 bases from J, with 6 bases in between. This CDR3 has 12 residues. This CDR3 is CAWSPQGNTIYF. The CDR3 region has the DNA TGTGCCTGGAGTCCTCAGGGAAACACCATATATTTT.

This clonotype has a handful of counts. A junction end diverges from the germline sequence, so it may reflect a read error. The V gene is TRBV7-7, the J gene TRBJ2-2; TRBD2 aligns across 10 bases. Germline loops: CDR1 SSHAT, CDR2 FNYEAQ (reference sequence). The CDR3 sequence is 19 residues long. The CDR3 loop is CASSSSYWTSGKNTGELFF. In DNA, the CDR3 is TGTGCTAGCAGCTCCTCTTATTGGACTAGCGGAAAGAACACCGGGGAGCTGTTTTTT.

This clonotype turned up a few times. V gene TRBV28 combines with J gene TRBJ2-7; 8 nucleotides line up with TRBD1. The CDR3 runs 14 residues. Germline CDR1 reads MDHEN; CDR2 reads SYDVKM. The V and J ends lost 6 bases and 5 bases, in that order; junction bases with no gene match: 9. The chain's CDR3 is CASRVDRVGDEQYF. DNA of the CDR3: TGTGCCAGCAGAGTGGACAGGGTGGGTGACGAGCAGTACTTC.

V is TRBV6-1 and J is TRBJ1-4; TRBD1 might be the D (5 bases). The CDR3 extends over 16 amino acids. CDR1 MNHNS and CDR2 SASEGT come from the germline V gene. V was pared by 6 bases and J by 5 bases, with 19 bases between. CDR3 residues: CASRDRFVTVNEKLFF. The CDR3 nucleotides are TGTGCCAGCAGAGACCGATTTGTGACAGTGAATGAAAAACTGTTTTTT.

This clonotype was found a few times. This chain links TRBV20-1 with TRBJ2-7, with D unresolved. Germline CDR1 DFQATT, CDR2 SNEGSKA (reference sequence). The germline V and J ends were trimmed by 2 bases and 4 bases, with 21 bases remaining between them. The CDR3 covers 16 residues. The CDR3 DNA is TGCAGTGCTAGAATAATTGGCTCCTCAAATTCATACGAGCAGTACTTC. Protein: CSARIIGSSNSYEQYF.

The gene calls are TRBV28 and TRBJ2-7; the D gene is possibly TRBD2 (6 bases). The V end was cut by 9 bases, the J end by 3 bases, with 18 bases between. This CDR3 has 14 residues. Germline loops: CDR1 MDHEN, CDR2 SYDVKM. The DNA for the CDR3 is TGTGCCAGTAGCCTCCGACTAGTTATCTACGAGCAGTACTTC. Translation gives CASSLRLVIYEQYF.

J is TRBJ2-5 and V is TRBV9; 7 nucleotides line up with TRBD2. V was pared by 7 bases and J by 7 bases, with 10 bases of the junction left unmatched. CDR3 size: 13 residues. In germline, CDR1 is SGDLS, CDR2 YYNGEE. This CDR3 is CASGPGGRGTQYF. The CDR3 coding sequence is TGTGCCAGCGGACCGGGAGGCCGGGGGACCCAGTACTTC.

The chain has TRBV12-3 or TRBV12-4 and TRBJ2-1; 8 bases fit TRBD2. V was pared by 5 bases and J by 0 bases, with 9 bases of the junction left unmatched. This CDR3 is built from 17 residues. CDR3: CASSPGTRKSSYNEQFF. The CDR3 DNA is TGTGCCAGCAGTCCCGGGACTAGAAAGAGCTCCTACAATGAGCAGTTCTTC.

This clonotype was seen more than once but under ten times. The CDR3 loop is CASSLTTSGMSEQFF. The CDR3 nucleotides read TGTGCCAGCAGCCTAACTACTAGCGGGATGAGTGAGCAGTTCTTC. This chain uses TRBV6-2 or TRBV6-3 with TRBJ2-1, with 10 bases that match TRBD2. This CDR3 has 15 amino acids. V dropped 6 bases and J dropped 9; count of bases not matched to a gene: 11. Per the germline V gene, CDR1 is MNHEY and CDR2 is SVGEGT.

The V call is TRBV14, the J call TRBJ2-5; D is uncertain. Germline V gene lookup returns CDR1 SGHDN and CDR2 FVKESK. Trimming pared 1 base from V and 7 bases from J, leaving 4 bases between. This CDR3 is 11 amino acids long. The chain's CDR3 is CASSQVGTQYF. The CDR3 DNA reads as TGTGCCAGCAGCCAAGTGGGGACCCAGTACTTC.

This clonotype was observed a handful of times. CDR3 sequence reads: CASSYSVGHEKLFF. CDR3 in DNA: TGTGCCAGCAGTTACTCTGTGGGCCATGAAAAACTGTTTTTT. The chain has TRBV6-5 and TRBJ1-4; D call uncertain. V was shortened by 0 bases and J by 6 bases, with 8 bases between the two germline ends. CDR3 length equals 14 residues. Germline V gives CDR1 MNHEY, CDR2 SVGAGI.

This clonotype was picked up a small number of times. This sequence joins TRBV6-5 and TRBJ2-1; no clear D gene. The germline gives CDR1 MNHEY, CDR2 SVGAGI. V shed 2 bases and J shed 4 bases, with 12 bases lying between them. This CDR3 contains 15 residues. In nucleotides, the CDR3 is TGTGCCAGCAGTTACCAAAAGACGCCTTACAATGAGCAGTTCTTC. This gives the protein CASSYQKTPYNEQFF.

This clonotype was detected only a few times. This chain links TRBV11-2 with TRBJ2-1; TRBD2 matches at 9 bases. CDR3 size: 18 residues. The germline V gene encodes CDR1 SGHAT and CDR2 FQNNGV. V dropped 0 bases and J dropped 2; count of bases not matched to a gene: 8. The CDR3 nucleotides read TGTGCCAGCAGCTTAGAAACTAGCGGGTACCCTCCCTACAATGAGCAGTTCTTC. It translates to CASSLETSGYPPYNEQFF.

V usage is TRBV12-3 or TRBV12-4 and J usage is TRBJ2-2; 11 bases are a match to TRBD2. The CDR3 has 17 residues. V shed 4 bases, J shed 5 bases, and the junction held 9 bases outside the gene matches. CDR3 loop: CASSSPMGLADTGELFF. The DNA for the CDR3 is TGTGCCAGCAGTTCACCGATGGGACTAGCGGATACCGGGGAGCTGTTTTTT.

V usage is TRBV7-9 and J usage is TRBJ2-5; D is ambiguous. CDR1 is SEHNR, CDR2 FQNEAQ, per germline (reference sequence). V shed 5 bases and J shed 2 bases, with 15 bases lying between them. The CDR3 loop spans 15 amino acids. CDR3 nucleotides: TGTGCCAGCAGCACATTGGCCACACCTCAAGAGACCCAGTACTTC. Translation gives CASSTLATPQETQYF.

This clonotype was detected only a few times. The CDR3 sequence: CASFRETQYF. The DNA of the CDR3 is TGTGCCAGCTTTCGGGAGACCCAGTACTTC. The chain employs TRBV28 and TRBJ2-5; D gene ambiguous. V was trimmed by 8 bases and J by 5 bases, leaving 6 bases between them. CDR3 size: 10 residues. Germline CDR1 is MDHEN and CDR2 is SYDVKM.

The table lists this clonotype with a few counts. As DNA, the CDR3 is TGTGCCAGCAGGACGAAACAGAACCTAATCCAAGAGACCCAGTACTTC. This codes for CASRTKQNLIQETQYF. The chain is built from TRBV27 and TRBJ2-5; the D is unclear. CDR1 is MNHEY, CDR2 SMNVEV, per germline (reference sequence). The CDR3 sequence is 16 residues long. V was pared by 6 bases and J by 1 base, with 18 bases between.